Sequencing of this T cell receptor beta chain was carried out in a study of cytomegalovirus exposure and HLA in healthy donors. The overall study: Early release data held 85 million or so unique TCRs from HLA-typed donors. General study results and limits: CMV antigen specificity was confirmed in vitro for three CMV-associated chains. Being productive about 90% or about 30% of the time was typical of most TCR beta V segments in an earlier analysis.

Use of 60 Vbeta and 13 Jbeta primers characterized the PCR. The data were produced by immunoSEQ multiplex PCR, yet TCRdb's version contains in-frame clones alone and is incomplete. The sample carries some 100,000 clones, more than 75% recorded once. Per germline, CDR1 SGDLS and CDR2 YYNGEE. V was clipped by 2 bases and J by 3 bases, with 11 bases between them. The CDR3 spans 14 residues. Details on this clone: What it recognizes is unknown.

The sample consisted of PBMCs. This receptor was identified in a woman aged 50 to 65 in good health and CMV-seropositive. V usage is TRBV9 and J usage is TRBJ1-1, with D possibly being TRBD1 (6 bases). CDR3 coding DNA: TGTGCCAGCAGCGTTCAAGAGGGGGACACTGAAGCTTTCTTT. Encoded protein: CASSVQEGDTEAFF.